Presented here are 18 T cell receptor beta chains from one specimen sequenced in a study of control samples from healthy donors and cancer patients (TCRdb year 2020). Library preparation was by the immunoSEQ multiplex PCR assay. What TCRdb holds here is the immuneACCESS table cut down to in-frame rearrangements. Part of the clones is not present; checked against another copy, under half of the missing clones reflect an unresolved V gene, and the others are unexplained. In all, the sample holds more than 100,000 clones, and 80% to 95% of those were seen once. The top ten clonotypes cover roughly 8.6% of the sample. Material: blood. All receptors come from a man younger than 30 in good health.

The chain is built from TRBV10-3 and TRBJ1-1, with 8 positions matching TRBD1. This CDR3 is 16 amino acids long. Germline-derived CDR1 and CDR2 are ENHRY and SYGVKD. V lost 5 bases to trimming and J lost 0 bases; unmatched junction nucleotides: 8. In DNA form, the CDR3 reads TGTGCCATCAGTCGGGACAGGAGCCACTTGAACACTGAAGCTTTCTTT. Protein: CAISRDRSHLNTEAFF.

The CDR3 sequence: CASSVVEGSRGRTGELFF. In DNA form, the CDR3 reads TGTGCCAGCAGCGTAGTAGAGGGGTCCCGTGGGAGGACCGGGGAGCTGTTTTTT. The chain carries TRBV9 and TRBJ2-2; D perhaps matches TRBD2 (6 bases). CDR3 length equals 18 residues. The V end was cut by 0 bases, the J end by 5 bases, with 20 bases between. Germline assignment: CDR1 SGDLS and CDR2 YYNGEE.

J is TRBJ1-1 and V is TRBV3-1 (or the pseudogene TRBV3-2), with 7 bases identical to TRBD1. The CDR3 has 20 amino acids. Germline V gene data show CDR1 as LGHDT and CDR2 as YNNKEL (reference sequence). Trimming at V came to 4 bases and at J to 0 bases, leaving 20 bases not matched to a gene. CDR3 sequence reads: CASSRSYDLQTGELNTEAFF. CDR3 in DNA: TGTGCCAGCAGCCGGAGCTATGACTTACAAACAGGGGAATTGAACACTGAAGCTTTCTTT.

This clone showed up just once. The rearrangement joins TRBV7-9 to TRBJ2-2; D unresolved. CDR1 and CDR2 from the germline V gene are SEHNR and FQNEAQ (reference sequence). V was trimmed by 6 bases and J by 7 bases, leaving 6 bases between them. The CDR3 consists of 11 residues. The CDR3: CASRERGELFF. The CDR3 DNA reads as TGTGCCAGCAGGGAACGCGGGGAGCTGTTTTTT.

As DNA, the CDR3 is TGCGCCAGCAGCCACCGGACAGGGCGACCCAAAAACATTCAGTACTTC. Its protein product is CASSHRTGRPKNIQYF. The chain combines TRBV4-1 with TRBJ2-4; TRBD1 agrees at 8 bases. This CDR3 region has 16 residues. Germline loops: CDR1 MGHRA, CDR2 YSYEKL. Germline trimming cut 3 bases from V and 2 bases from J; bases unmatched to any gene: 6.

This chain uses TRBV5-6 with TRBJ2-3, with 12 bases lining up with TRBD2. V dropped 4 bases and J dropped 4; count of bases not matched to a gene: 4. Looked up from germline, CDR1 is SGHDT and CDR2 is YYEEEE. The CDR3 length is 15 residues. CDR3 loop: CASSLTSGGPDTQYF. Written as DNA, the CDR3 is TGTGCCAGCAGCCTGACTAGCGGGGGCCCAGATACGCAGTATTTT.

V gene TRBV3-1 (or the pseudogene TRBV3-2) combines with J gene TRBJ2-5; 12 bases map to TRBD2. V was clipped by 4 bases and J by 4 bases; unmatched bases: 7. The CDR3 runs to 16 residues. Looked up from germline, CDR1 is LGHDT and CDR2 is YNNKEL (reference sequence). The CDR3 DNA reads TGTGCCAGCAGCCCGACGACTAGCGGGGGTGGAGAGACCCAGTACTTC. It codes for CASSPTTSGGGETQYF.

The J gene is TRBJ2-4, the V gene TRBV5-1; 12 bases are shared with TRBD2. The germline gives CDR1 SGHRS, CDR2 YFSETQ. Germline trimming cut 1 base from V and 0 bases from J; bases unmatched to any gene: 5. The CDR3 runs 18 residues. CDR3 nucleotides: TGCGCCAGCAGCTTGACGACTAGCGGGGGTCAAGCCAAAAACATTCAGTACTTC. Protein product: CASSLTTSGGQAKNIQYF. Variable domain in full (rest from reference TRBV5-1 and TRBJ2-4): KAGVTQTPRYLIKTRGQQVTLSCSPISGHRSVSWYQQTPGQGLQFLFEYFSETQRNKGNFPGRFSGRQFSNSRSEMNVSTLELGDSALYLCASSLTTSGGQAKNIQYFGAGTRLSVL.

The chain couples TRBV6-5 to TRBJ1-5, with D perhaps TRBD1 (6 bases). Germline values: CDR1 MNHEY, CDR2 SVGAGI. Deletions cut 2 bases from V and 7 bases from J, with 12 bases between. The CDR3 length is 14 residues. Here the CDR3 DNA reads TGTGCCAGCAGTTACGGGGGGGGCGGACAGCCCCAGCATTTT. This codes for CASSYGGGGQPQHF.

The V and J genes are TRBV6-1 and TRBJ2-3; a weak D match, TRBD2 (5 bases). The V gene lost 2 bases and the J gene lost 3 bases, with 12 bases spanning the gap. Germline V CDR1 and CDR2: MNHNS, SASEGT. This CDR3 spans 15 amino acids. CDR3 loop: CASSEQVGGTDTQYF. CDR3 bases: TGTGCCAGCAGTGAACAGGTCGGAGGTACAGATACGCAGTATTTT.

The genes are TRBV12-5 and TRBJ2-1, with D uncertain. Germline values: CDR1 LGHNT, CDR2 FRNRAP. V lost 5 bases, J lost 7 bases, and 9 bases lay in between. The CDR3 sequence is 12 residues long. The CDR3 loop is CASGPSANEQFF. CDR3 sequence (DNA): TGTGCTAGTGGTCCCTCGGCGAATGAGCAGTTCTTC.

This chain links TRBV11-2 with TRBJ1-5, with D uncertain. CDR1 is SGHAT and CDR2 is FQNNGV in the germline V gene. Trimming cost V 6 bases and J 2 bases, with 5 bases left between them. The CDR3 contains 12 residues. The DNA of the CDR3 is TGTGCCAGCAGGGATGGCAATCAGCCCCAGCATTTT. Its protein is CASRDGNQPQHF.

V gene TRBV6-5 combines with J gene TRBJ2-5; D tentatively reads TRBD1 or TRBD2 (5 bases each). The V and J ends lost 0 bases and 5 bases respectively, with 10 bases between them. Per germline, CDR1 MNHEY and CDR2 SVGAGI. This CDR3 region has 14 residues. Here the CDR3 DNA reads TGTGCCAGCAGTTACTCTGAGGGGACGGAGACCCAGTACTTC. It encodes CASSYSEGTETQYF.

With respect to this clone: The junction departs from the called germline gene at one end, perhaps through a read error. The chain is built from TRBV20-1 and TRBJ1-1, with D unresolved. CDR3 length: 10 residues. Germline V gives CDR1 DFQATT, CDR2 SNEGSKA (reference sequence). The DNA for the CDR3 is TGCAGTGCTTTCTCTGATGGACGGCACTTT. Its protein product is CSAFSDGRHF.

This chain links TRBV24-1 with TRBJ2-5, with 10 bases that match TRBD1. Germline CDR1 reads KGHDR; CDR2 reads SFDVKD. The CDR3 sequence is 16 residues long. Trimming removed 4 bases from V and 5 bases from J; junction bases left unmatched: 9. CDR3 sequence reads: CATSDSGTGVRETQYF. The CDR3 DNA reads TGTGCCACCAGTGACTCCGGGACAGGGGTGCGGGAGACCCAGTACTTC.

V usage is TRBV4-2 and J usage is TRBJ1-6, with a weak D call TRBD1 (6 bases). The germline gives CDR1 LGHNA, CDR2 YNFKEQ. This CDR3 comprises 16 residues. V shed 0 bases and J shed 10 bases, with 16 bases lying between them. The CDR3 DNA reads as TGTGCCAGCAGCCAAGATCCGGCAGGGGTTGTGTCACCCCTCCACTTT. Translated, it gives CASSQDPAGVVSPLHF.

V and J are TRBV9 and TRBJ2-5; D possibly matches TRBD1 or TRBD2 (5 bases each). CDR3 length: 16 amino acids. The V end was cut by 2 bases, the J end by 1 base, with 15 bases between. Germline loops: CDR1 SGDLS, CDR2 YYNGEE. CDR3 residues: CASSVDEGGGQETQYF. CDR3 nucleotides: TGTGCCAGCAGCGTGGATGAGGGTGGGGGCCAAGAGACCCAGTACTTC.

J is TRBJ1-5 and V is TRBV7-9, with a tentative D call TRBD1 (6 bases). CDR3 length equals 16 residues. Between the trimmed V and J ends, which lost 1 base and 4 bases, there was a span of 14 bases. Per germline, CDR1 SEHNR and CDR2 FQNEAQ (reference sequence). The CDR3 region is CASSLGTGNYNQPQHF. The CDR3 coding sequence is TGTGCCAGCAGCTTAGGTACAGGGAATTATAATCAGCCCCAGCATTTT.